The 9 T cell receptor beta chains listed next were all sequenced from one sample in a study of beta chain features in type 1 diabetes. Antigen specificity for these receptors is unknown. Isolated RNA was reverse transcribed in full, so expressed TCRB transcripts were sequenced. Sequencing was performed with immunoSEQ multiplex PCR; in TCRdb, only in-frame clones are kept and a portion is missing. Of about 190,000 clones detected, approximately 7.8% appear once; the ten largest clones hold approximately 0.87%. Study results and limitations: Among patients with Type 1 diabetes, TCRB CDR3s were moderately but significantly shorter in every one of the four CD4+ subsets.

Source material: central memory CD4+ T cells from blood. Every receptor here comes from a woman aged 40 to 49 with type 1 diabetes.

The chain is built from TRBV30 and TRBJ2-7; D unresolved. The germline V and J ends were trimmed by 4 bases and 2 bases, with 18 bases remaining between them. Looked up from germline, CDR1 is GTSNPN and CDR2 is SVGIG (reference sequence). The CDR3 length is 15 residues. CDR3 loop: CAWTAQTWITYEQYF. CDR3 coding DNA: TGTGCCTGGACGGCACAGACGTGGATAACCTACGAGCAGTACTTC.

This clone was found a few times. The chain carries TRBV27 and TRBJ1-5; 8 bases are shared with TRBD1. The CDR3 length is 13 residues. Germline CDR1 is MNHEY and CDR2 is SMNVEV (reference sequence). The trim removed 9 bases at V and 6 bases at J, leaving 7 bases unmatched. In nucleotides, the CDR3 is TGTGCCAGTTCTCAGGGGGCAGGTCAGCCCCAGCATTTT. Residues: CASSQGAGQPQHF.

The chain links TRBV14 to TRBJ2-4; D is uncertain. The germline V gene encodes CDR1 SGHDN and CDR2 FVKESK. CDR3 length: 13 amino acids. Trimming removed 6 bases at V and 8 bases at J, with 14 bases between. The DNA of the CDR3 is TGTGCCAGCAGTACCGGGTACCGGGACATTCAGTACTTC. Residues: CASSTGYRDIQYF.

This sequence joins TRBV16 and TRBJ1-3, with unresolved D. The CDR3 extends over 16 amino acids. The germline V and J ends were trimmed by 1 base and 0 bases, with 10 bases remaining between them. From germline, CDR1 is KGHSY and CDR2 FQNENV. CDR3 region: CASSQWRADSGNTIYF. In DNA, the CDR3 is TGTGCCAGCAGCCAATGGAGGGCGGACTCTGGAAACACCATATATTTT. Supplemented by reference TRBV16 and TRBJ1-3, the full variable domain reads GEEVAQTPKHLVRGEGQKAKLYCAPIKGHSYVFWYQQVLKNEFKFLISFQNENVFDETGMPKERFSAKCLPNSPCSLEIQATKLEDSAVYFCASSQWRADSGNTIYFGEGSWLTVV.

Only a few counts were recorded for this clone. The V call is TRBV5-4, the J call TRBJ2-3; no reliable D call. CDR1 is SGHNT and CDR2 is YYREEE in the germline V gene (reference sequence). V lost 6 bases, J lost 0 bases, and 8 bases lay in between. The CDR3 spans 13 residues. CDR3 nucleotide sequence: TGTGCCAGCAAGCAGACTAGCACAGATACGCAGTATTTT. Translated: CASKQTSTDTQYF.

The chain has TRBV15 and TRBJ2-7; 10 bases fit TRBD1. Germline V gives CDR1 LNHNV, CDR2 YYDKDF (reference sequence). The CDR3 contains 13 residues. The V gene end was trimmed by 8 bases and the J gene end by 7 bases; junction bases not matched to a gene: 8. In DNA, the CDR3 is TGTGCCACCTCGCCCGGGACAGGGGTTGAGCAGTACTTC. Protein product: CATSPGTGVEQYF.

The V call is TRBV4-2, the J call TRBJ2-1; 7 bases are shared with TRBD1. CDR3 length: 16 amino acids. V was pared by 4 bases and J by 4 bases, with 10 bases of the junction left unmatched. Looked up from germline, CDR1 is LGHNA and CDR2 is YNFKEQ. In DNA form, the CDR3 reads TGTGCCAGCAGCCGAGGGACAGCTGACCTTTACAATGAGCAGTTCTTC. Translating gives CASSRGTADLYNEQFF.

CDR3 sequence (DNA): TGCAGCGTACGGTGGGGGGGCGAGACAGCTTTCTTT. Translating gives CSVRWGGETAFF. This chain joins TRBV29-1 and TRBJ1-1, with D tentatively TRBD1 (6 bases). From germline, CDR1 is SQVTM and CDR2 ANQGSEA. Trimming left V 6 bases short and J 10 bases short, with 18 bases between. There are 12 residues in the CDR3.

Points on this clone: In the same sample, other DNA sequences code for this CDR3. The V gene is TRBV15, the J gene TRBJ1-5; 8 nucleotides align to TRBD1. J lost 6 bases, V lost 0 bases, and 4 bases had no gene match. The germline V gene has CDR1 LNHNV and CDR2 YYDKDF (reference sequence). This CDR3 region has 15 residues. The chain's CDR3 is CATSRDPGGSQPQHF. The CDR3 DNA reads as TGTGCCACCAGCAGAGATCCAGGGGGCAGTCAGCCCCAGCATTTT.